The 14 T cell receptor beta chains given below trace back to one sample, sequenced in a study of T cells after yellow fever vaccination. TCRdb re-called the 5' RACE reads through MiXCR, storing one row per CDR3 protein. The sample shows over 300,000 distinct CDR3 sequences, around 7% of them seen only once. The source was PBMCs, collected about 41 days after the first yellow fever vaccination. These receptors came from a man between 18 and 35 years old who received the YFV17D yellow fever vaccine.

This clonotype was recorded at least ten times. The chain links TRBV4-2 to TRBJ1-2; D might be TRBD1 (6 bases). The V and J ends lost 1 base and 4 bases respectively, with 16 bases between them. Germline assignment: CDR1 LGHNA and CDR2 YNFKEQ. The CDR3 consists of 16 residues. CDR3 residues: CASSQGEGGTAYGYTF. The CDR3 DNA is TGTGCCAGCAGCCAAGGGGAGGGGGGGACCGCCTATGGCTACACCTTC.

This clonotype was found a few times. The chain recombines TRBV4-1 with TRBJ1-1, with TRBD1 as a possible D gene (5 bases). The CDR3 sequence is 16 residues long. Germline V gene lookup returns CDR1 MGHRA and CDR2 YSYEKL. V was trimmed by 1 base and J by 1 base, leaving 13 bases between them. The CDR3 sequence is CASSQGDRGGNTEAFF. The CDR3 coding sequence is TGCGCCAGCAGCCAAGGTGATCGTGGGGGGAACACTGAAGCTTTCTTT.

The J gene is TRBJ2-3, the V gene TRBV5-6; 9 bases are a match to TRBD2. V shed 4 bases, J shed 2 bases, and the junction held 8 bases outside the gene matches. CDR3 length: 16 amino acids. The germline gives CDR1 SGHDT, CDR2 YYEEEE. CDR3 sequence reads: CASSLRLAGTTDTQYF. The CDR3 nucleotides read TGTGCCAGCAGCCTGAGGCTAGCGGGGACCACAGATACGCAGTATTTT.

V is TRBV24-1 and J is TRBJ2-5; D may match TRBD1 or TRBD2 (6 bases each). Trimming took off 5 bases at V and 6 bases at J, with 18 bases between the two ends. The CDR3 length is 15 residues. Germline values: CDR1 KGHDR, CDR2 SFDVKD. CDR3 sequence reads: CATSGPGALEQTQYF. CDR3 bases: TGTGCCACCAGTGGCCCGGGGGCTTTAGAACAGACCCAGTACTTC.

This clonotype was picked up a small number of times. The chain links TRBV29-1 to TRBJ2-3; 7 bases are shared with TRBD2. The ends lost 5 bases at V and 1 base at J; junction bases unmatched: 9. The CDR3 is 15 residues long. CDR1 is SQVTM, CDR2 ANQGSEA, per germline. The chain's CDR3 is CSVWTRMEGTDTQYF. The CDR3 nucleotides read TGCAGCGTTTGGACTAGAATGGAGGGCACAGATACGCAGTATTTT.

This clonotype was counted a few times. The gene calls are TRBV18 and TRBJ2-7; D remains ambiguous. The CDR3 totals 13 residues. Germline CDR1 KGHSH, CDR2 LQKENI. V was shortened by 2 bases and J by 7 bases, with 12 bases between the two germline ends. CDR3 sequence: CASSPARRREQYF. The CDR3, as DNA: TGTGCCAGCTCACCAGCCCGACGGAGAGAGCAGTACTTC.

This clonotype was observed a few times. This rearrangement joins TRBV10-2 to TRBJ2-4, with 8 bases lining up with TRBD2. Per the germline V gene, CDR1 is WSHSY and CDR2 is SAAADI. The CDR3 loop spans 18 amino acids. V was clipped by 3 bases and J by 1 base; unmatched bases: 11. The CDR3 loop reads CASSDNRRASGAKNIQYF. Written as DNA, the CDR3 is TGCGCCAGCAGTGACAATAGGCGAGCTAGCGGGGCCAAAAACATTCAGTACTTC.

This rearrangement joins TRBV6-2 or TRBV6-3 to TRBJ2-7; D tentatively fits TRBD1 or TRBD2 (5 bases each). The CDR3 consists of 13 residues. Looked up from germline, CDR1 is MNHEY and CDR2 is SVGEGT. The ends were cut back, 6 bases at V and 1 base at J, with 10 bases in the middle. The CDR3 protein is CASRRDGSYEQYF. The CDR3 nucleotides read TGTGCCAGCAGGAGGGACGGATCCTACGAGCAGTACTTC.

This clonotype appeared a few times. The rearrangement links TRBV7-9 to TRBJ2-7; perhaps TRBD2 as D (6 bases). This CDR3 is built from 15 residues. Looked up from germline, CDR1 is SEHNR and CDR2 is FQNEAQ (reference sequence). The germline V and J ends were trimmed by 5 bases and 6 bases, with 20 bases remaining between them. CDR3: CASSHESGSRAEQYV. CDR3 DNA: TGTGCCAGCAGCCATGAGTCCGGGAGCCGTGCCGAGCAGTACGTC.

CDR3 in DNA: TGCAGCGTTATAGAGGGGGAGACCCAGTACTTC. Translated: CSVIEGETQYF. V is TRBV29-1 and J is TRBJ2-5, with D perhaps TRBD1 or TRBD2 (5 bases each). The V gene's germline CDR1 is SQVTM and CDR2 ANQGSEA. The CDR3 is made up of 11 amino acids. V was trimmed by 5 bases and J by 5 bases, leaving 9 bases between them.

In its sample, this clonotype was seen many times. V is TRBV18 and J is TRBJ2-3, with 10 bases that match TRBD2. The length of the CDR3 is 14 residues. Germline CDR1 and CDR2: KGHSH and LQKENI. V shed 8 bases, J shed 7 bases, and the junction held 9 bases outside the gene matches. The DNA for the CDR3 is TGTGCCAGCACCCCTAGCGGGGGCGCCTATACGCAGTATTTT. Encoded protein: CASTPSGGAYTQYF.

The CDR3 loop reads CSARLAGVRVKTQYF. The CDR3 region has the DNA TGCAGTGCTAGACTAGCGGGAGTTAGGGTCAAGACCCAGTACTTC. The gene calls are TRBV20-1 and TRBJ2-5; 10 bases are a match to TRBD2. The CDR3 runs to 15 residues. The junction had 9 bases not matched to a gene; V was cut back by 2 bases and J by 6 bases. The germline gives CDR1 DFQATT, CDR2 SNEGSKA (reference sequence).

The chain links TRBV28 to TRBJ1-3; tentative D call: TRBD1 (5 bases). The V and J ends lost 5 bases and 0 bases respectively, with 11 bases between them. Germline CDR1 and CDR2: MDHEN and SYDVKM. This CDR3 contains 15 residues. The chain's CDR3 is CASSTTDYSGNTIYF. CDR3 sequence (DNA): TGTGCCAGCAGTACGACAGATTACTCTGGAAACACCATATATTTT.

The V gene is TRBV28, the J gene TRBJ2-7; 7 bases align to TRBD1. The ends lost 6 bases at V and 4 bases at J; junction bases unmatched: 3. The CDR3 contains 12 residues. The V gene's germline CDR1 is MDHEN and CDR2 SYDVKM. CDR3 nucleotide sequence: TGTGCCAGCAGCCCACAGGGGTACGAGCAGTACGTC. Protein sequence: CASSPQGYEQYV.